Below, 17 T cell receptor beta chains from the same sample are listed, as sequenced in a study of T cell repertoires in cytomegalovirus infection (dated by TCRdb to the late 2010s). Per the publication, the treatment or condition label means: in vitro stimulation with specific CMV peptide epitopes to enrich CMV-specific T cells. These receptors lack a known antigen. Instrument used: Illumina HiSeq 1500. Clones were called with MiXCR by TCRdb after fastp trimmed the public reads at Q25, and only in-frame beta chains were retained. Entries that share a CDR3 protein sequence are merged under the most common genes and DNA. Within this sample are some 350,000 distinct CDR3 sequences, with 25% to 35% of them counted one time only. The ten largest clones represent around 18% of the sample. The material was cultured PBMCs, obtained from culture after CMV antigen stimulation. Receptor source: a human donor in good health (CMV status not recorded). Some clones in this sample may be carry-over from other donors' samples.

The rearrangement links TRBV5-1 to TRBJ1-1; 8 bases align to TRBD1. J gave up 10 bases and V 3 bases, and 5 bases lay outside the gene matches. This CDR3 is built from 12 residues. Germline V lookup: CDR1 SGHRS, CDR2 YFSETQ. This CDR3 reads CASSYRTGLAFF. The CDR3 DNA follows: TGCGCCAGCAGCTATCGGACAGGGCTAGCTTTCTTT.

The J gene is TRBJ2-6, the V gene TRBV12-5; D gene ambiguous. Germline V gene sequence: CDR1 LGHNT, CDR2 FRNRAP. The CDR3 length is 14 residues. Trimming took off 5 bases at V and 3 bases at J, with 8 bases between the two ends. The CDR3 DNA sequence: TGTGCTAGTGGTCCCTCGGGTGGGGCCAACGTCCTGACTTTC. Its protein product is CASGPSGGANVLTF.

The CDR3 DNA reads as TGTGCCATCAGTGAGTCTACCGGCACCGGGGAGCTGTTTTTT. It specifies CAISESTGTGELFF. The chain has TRBV10-3 and TRBJ2-2; D is unclear. The V end was cut by 0 bases, the J end by 4 bases, with 6 bases between. Germline V gives CDR1 ENHRY, CDR2 SYGVKD. CDR3 length: 14 amino acids.

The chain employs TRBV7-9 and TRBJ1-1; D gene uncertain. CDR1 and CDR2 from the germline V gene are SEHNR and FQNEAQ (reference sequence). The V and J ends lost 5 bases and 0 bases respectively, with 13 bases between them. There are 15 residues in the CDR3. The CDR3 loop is CASSRERALNTEAFF. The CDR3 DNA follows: TGTGCCAGCAGCCGCGAACGGGCTCTGAACACTGAAGCTTTCTTT.

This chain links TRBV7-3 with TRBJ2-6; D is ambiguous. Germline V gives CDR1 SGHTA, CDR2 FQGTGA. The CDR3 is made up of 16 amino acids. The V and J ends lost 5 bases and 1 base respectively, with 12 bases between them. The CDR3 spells CASSPQGVSGANVLTF. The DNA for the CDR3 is TGTGCCAGCAGCCCCCAAGGTGTTTCTGGGGCCAACGTCCTGACTTTC. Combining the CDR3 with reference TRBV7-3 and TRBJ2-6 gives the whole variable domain GAGVSQTPSNKVTEKGKYVELRCDPISGHTALYWYRQSLGQGPEFLIYFQGTGAADDSGLPNDRFFAVRPEGSVSTLKIQRTERGDSAVYLCASSPQGVSGANVLTFGAGSRLTVL.

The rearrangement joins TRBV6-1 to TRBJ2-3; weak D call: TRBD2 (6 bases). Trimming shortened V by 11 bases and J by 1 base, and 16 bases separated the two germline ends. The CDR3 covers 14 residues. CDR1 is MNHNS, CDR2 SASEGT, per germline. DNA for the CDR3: TGTGCCGGACGAAAGCGGGCCGGCACAGATACGCAGTATTTT. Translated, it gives CAGRKRAGTDTQYF.

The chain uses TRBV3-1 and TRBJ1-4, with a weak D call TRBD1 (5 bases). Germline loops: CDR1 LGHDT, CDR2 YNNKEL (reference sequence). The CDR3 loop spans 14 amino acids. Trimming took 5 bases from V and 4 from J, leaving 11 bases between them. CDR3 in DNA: TGTGCCAGCAGCTCTGCGGGGGTTAATGAAAAACTGTTTTTT. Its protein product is CASSSAGVNEKLFF.

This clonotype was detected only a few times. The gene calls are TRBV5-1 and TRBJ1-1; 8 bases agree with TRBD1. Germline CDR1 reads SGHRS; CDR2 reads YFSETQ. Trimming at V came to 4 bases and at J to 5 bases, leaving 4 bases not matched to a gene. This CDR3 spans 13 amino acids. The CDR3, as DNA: TGCGCCAGCAGCAAACAGGGGGGGACTGAAGCTTTCTTT. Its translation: CASSKQGGTEAFF. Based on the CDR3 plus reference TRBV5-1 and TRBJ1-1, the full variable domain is KAGVTQTPRYLIKTRGQQVTLSCSPISGHRSVSWYQQTPGQGLQFLFEYFSETQRNKGNFPGRFSGRQFSNSRSEMNVSTLELGDSALYLCASSKQGGTEAFFGQGTRLTVV.

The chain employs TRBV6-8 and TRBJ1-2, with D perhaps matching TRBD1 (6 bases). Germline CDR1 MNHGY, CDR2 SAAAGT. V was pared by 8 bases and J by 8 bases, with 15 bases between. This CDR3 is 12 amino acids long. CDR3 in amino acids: CASYHGGGGYTF. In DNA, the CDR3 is TGTGCCAGCTACCACGGGGGCGGCGGCTACACCTTC.

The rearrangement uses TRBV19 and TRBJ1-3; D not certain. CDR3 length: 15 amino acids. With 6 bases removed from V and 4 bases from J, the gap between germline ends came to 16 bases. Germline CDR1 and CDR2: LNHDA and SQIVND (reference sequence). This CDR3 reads CASRKGLGDGNTIYF. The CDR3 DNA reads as TGTGCCAGTAGGAAAGGGTTGGGAGACGGAAACACCATATATTTT.

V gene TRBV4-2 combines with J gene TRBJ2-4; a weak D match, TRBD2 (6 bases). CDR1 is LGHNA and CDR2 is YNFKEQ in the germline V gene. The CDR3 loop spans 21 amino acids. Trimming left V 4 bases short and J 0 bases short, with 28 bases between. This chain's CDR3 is CASSLSGGGVSDHLAKNIQYF. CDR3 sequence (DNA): TGTGCCAGCAGCCTGTCGGGTGGCGGGGTGTCGGACCACCTAGCCAAAAACATTCAGTACTTC.

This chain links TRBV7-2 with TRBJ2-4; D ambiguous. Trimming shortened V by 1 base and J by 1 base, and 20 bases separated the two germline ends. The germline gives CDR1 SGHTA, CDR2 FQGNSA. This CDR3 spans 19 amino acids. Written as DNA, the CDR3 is TGTGCCAGCAGCTTAGAAGGCAGGTTGGGCCTAGGGGCCAAAAACATTCAGTACTTC. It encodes CASSLEGRLGLGAKNIQYF.

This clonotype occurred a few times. CDR3 nucleotide sequence: TGCGCCAGCAGCCGGACTAGCGGGTCAGATACGCAGTATTTT. This gives the protein CASSRTSGSDTQYF. J is TRBJ2-3 and V is TRBV5-1, with 11 bases lining up with TRBD2. The CDR3 sequence is 14 residues long. The V gene end was trimmed by 4 bases and the J gene end by 4 bases; junction bases not matched to a gene: 2. The germline CDR1 and CDR2 sequences are SGHRS and YFSETQ.

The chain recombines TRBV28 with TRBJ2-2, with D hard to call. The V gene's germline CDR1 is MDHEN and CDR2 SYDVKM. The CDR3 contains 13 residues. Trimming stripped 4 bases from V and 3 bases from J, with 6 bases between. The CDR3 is CASSSVDTGELFF. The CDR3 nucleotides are TGTGCCAGCAGTTCTGTCGACACCGGGGAGCTGTTTTTT.

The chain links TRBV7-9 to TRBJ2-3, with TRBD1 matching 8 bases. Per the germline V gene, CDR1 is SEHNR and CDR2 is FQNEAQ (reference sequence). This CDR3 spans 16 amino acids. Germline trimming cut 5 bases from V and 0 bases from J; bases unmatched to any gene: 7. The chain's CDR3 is CASSTPGQESTDTQYF. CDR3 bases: TGTGCCAGCAGCACACCGGGACAGGAGAGCACAGATACGCAGTATTTT.

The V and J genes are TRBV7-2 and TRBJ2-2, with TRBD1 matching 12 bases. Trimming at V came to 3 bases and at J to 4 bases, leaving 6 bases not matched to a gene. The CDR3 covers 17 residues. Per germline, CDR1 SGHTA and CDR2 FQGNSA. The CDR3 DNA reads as TGTGCCAGCAGCTTGCGGGGACAGGGGGCGGCCACCGGGGAGCTGTTTTTT. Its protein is CASSLRGQGAATGELFF.

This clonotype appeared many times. CDR3 region: CASGLEGRNTEAFF. CDR3 coding DNA: TGTGCTAGTGGTTTGGAGGGTAGGAACACTGAAGCTTTCTTT. The J gene is TRBJ1-1, the V gene TRBV12-5; D unclear. The germline gives CDR1 LGHNT, CDR2 FRNRAP. V gave up 1 base and J gave up 1 base, with 7 bases separating them. The CDR3 contains 14 residues.